What follows are 9 T cell receptor beta chains derived from one specimen sequenced in a study of T cell clonality in common variable immunodeficiency. Using immunoSEQ multiplex PCR, the repertoire was profiled, and TCRdb retains in-frame clones only, with some absent. The profile covers tens of thousands of clones, none occurring a single time. The sequencing sample was made of peripheral blood mononuclear cells. Receptor source: a person aged 18 to 69 in good health.

This clone was seen repeatedly, ten times or more. The read comes to an end 3 residues before the CDR3 does, leaving the germline J gene to fill in the end. The chain combines TRBV19 with TRBJ2-7, with 7 positions matching TRBD1. Unmatched junction bases numbered 5, after V lost 6 bases and J lost 0 bases. The CDR3 contains 14 residues. Germline V gene lookup returns CDR1 LNHDA and CDR2 SQIVND (reference sequence). The CDR3 sequence is CASRRTGSSYEQYF. CDR3 DNA, as far as it was read: TGTGCCAGTAGGCGGACAGGAAGCTCCTACGAG.

Points on this clone: The read is 3 residues too short to cover the CDR3 end, so that end is filled in from the germline J gene. The chain carries TRBV5-1 and TRBJ2-5; the match to TRBD2 covers 7 bases. Germline V gene lookup returns CDR1 SGHRS and CDR2 YFSETQ. Trimming removed 4 bases from V and 2 bases from J; junction bases left unmatched: 11. The CDR3 sequence is 16 residues long. Incomplete CDR3 DNA: TGCGCCAGCAGCGGCGGGAGAGGGCCCAGTCAAGAGACC. Translation: CASSGGRGPSQET. The complete CDR3 sequence is CASSGGRGPSQETQYF.

At least ten counts were recorded for this clone. Read data end 3 residues before the CDR3 end; the end is taken from the germline J gene. The V and J genes are TRBV7-3 and TRBJ2-2; 8 positions match TRBD2. With 5 bases clipped from V and 7 bases from J, the junction kept 9 bases outside the gene matches. The CDR3 runs to 15 residues. Germline CDR1 is SGHTA and CDR2 is FQGTGA. The CDR3 loop reads CASSRTSSGGGELFF. Incomplete CDR3 DNA: TGTGCCAGCAGCCGGACTAGCTCGGGGGGCGGGGAG.

This clone was recorded many times. An end of the junction does not agree with germline; a read error may underlie this. The read ends 3 residues early relative to the CDR3; the germline J gene fills the gap. The chain recombines TRBV4-2 with TRBJ1-3, with D perhaps TRBD1 (6 bases). Germline values: CDR1 LGHNA, CDR2 YNFKEQ. The CDR3 spans 18 residues. The CDR3 region is CASSQDLRTAYSGNTIYF. The sequenced CDR3 bases are TGCGCCAGCAGCCAAGATCTGCGGACAGCCTACTCTGGAAACACC.

This clone was counted ten times or more. The CDR3 is cut off 3 residues early in the read; its end comes from the germline J gene. This chain connects TRBV6-2 or TRBV6-3 to TRBJ2-7; TRBD2 might be the D (6 bases). Trimming took off 7 bases at V and 6 bases at J, with 25 bases between the two ends. Per the germline V gene, CDR1 is MNHEY and CDR2 is SVGEGT. This CDR3 has 16 residues. The CDR3: CASKYSGPAPPSEQYF. CDR3 DNA, as far as it was read: TGTGCCAGCAAGTATAGCGGACCCGCACCCCCGAGCGAG.

This clone was seen many times. The junction and the germline gene differ at one end; a read error may be behind it. The sequenced fragment ends 3 residues before the CDR3 boundary, so the rest is inferred from the germline J gene. The gene calls are TRBV7-7 and TRBJ2-1; 9 bases agree with TRBD2. Germline loops: CDR1 SSHAT, CDR2 FNYEAQ (reference sequence). The CDR3 consists of 14 residues. The CDR3 loop is CASSLGGRDNEQFF. The DNA read from the CDR3 is TGTGCTAGCAGCTTGGGCGGGAGGGACAATGAG. The full variable domain, completed using reference TRBV7-7 and TRBJ2-1, is GAGVSQSPRYKVTKRGQDVTLRCDPISSHATLYWYQQALGQGPEFLTYFNYEAQPDKSGLPSDRFSAERPEGSISTLTIQRTEQRDSAMYRCASSLGGRDNEQFFGPGTRLTVL.

This clone was seen repeatedly, ten times or more. This CDR3 reads CASSFGQGDTEAFF. CDR3 DNA, as far as it was read: TGCGCCAGCAGCTTCGGACAGGGAGATACTGAA. The V gene is TRBV5-1, the J gene TRBJ1-1, with 8 positions matching TRBD1. The CDR3 end lies 3 residues beyond the end of the read and is filled in from the germline J gene. CDR1 SGHRS and CDR2 YFSETQ come from the germline V gene. V lost 2 bases and J lost 5; bases outside the gene matches: 5. This CDR3 has 14 amino acids.

The table lists this clone with a few counts. The read halts 3 residues ahead of the CDR3 end, with the missing end drawn from the germline J gene. This chain links TRBV10-2 with TRBJ2-3; TRBD2 matches at 8 bases. The junction had 13 bases not matched to a gene; V was cut back by 4 bases and J by 4 bases. In germline, CDR1 is WSHSY, CDR2 SAAADI. This CDR3 is 17 amino acids long. The CDR3 bases that were read are TGCGCCAGCAGTGGCTATGGGGGTAGCGGGAAGGCAGATACG. Protein: CASSGYGGSGKADT. The full-length CDR3 reads as CASSGYGGSGKADTQYF.

Points on this clone: The observed sequence ends 3 residues before the CDR3 terminus, with the missing tail filled in from the germline J gene. This chain links TRBV7-6 with TRBJ1-1, with D possibly TRBD1 on 5 matching bases. Germline V gene lookup returns CDR1 SGHVS and CDR2 FNYEAQ. The CDR3 totals 13 residues. CDR3: CASSTPPGDQAFF. The covered CDR3 bases are TGTGCCAGCAGCACCCCCCCGGGGGACCAA.